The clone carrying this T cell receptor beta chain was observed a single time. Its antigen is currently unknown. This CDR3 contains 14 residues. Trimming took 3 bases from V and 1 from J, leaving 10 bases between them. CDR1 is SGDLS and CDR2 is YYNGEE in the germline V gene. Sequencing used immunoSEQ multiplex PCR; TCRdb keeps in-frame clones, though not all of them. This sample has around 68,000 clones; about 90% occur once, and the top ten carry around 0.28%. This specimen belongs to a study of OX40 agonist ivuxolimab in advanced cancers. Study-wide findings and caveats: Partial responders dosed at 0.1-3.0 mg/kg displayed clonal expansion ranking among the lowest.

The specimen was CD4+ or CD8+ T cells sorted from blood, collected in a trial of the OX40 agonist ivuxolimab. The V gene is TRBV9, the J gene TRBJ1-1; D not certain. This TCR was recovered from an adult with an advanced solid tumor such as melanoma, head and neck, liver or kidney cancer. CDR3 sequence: CASSAHLENTEAFF. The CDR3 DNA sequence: TGTGCCAGCAGCGCGCACCTAGAGAACACTGAAGCTTTCTTT.